The 4 T cell receptor beta chains below come from one sample, sequenced in a study of cytomegalovirus exposure and HLA in healthy donors listed by TCRdb under 2017. The library relied on the immunoSEQ multiplex PCR assay. For the multiplex PCR, a mixture combining 60 forward primers for TCR Vbeta segments and 13 reverse primers for TCR Jbeta segments was used. Sourced from immuneACCESS, this table was stored by TCRdb with only in-frame sequences that have V and J called. A share of the clones is absent; for the studies checked, an unresolved V gene accounts for under half, and the remainder has no known explanation. The sample table records more than 95,000 clones; roughly four fifths of these occur just once. Roughly 6.3% of the sample is taken by the ten largest. Input material: PBMCs. The receptor source for this set is a woman aged 40 to 55 in good health and CMV-seronegative.

There are a few counts of this clone. The rearrangement uses TRBV7-9 and TRBJ2-2, with TRBD2 as a possible D gene (6 bases). Germline lookup yields CDR1 SEHNR and CDR2 FQNEAQ (reference sequence). The V end lost 4 bases, the J end lost 3 bases, and 9 bases lay between the germline ends. This CDR3 is 14 amino acids long. CDR3 coding DNA: TGTGCCAGCAGCTCTGGGGGGTACACCGGGGAGCTGTTTTTT. This encodes CASSSGGYTGELFF.

With respect to this clone: This sample includes further DNA sequences coding for the same CDR3. This chain connects TRBV19 to TRBJ2-7; 10 nucleotides agree with TRBD1. The CDR3 is made up of 16 amino acids. Germline CDR1 LNHDA, CDR2 SQIVND (reference sequence). V lost 4 bases to trimming and J lost 3 bases; unmatched junction nucleotides: 9. In DNA form, the CDR3 reads TGTGCCAGTAGTACCCTGAACCGGGACAGGGGCTACGAGCAGTACTTC. It specifies CASSTLNRDRGYEQYF.

This chain uses TRBV12-2 with TRBJ2-3; the DNA was not used to check the table's D call, TRBD1. TRBV12-2 is a known pseudogene. This CDR3 has 14 residues. CDR3 nucleotides: TGTGCAAGTCGCCCTAGGGGCCTCACAGATACGCAGTATTTT. Encoded protein: CASRPRGLTDTQYF.

This clone was detected only a few times. The V and J genes are TRBV27 and TRBJ2-5; the match to TRBD1 covers 7 bases. V was pared by 3 bases and J by 5 bases, with 9 bases of the junction left unmatched. This CDR3 comprises 15 residues. Germline values: CDR1 MNHEY, CDR2 SMNVEV (reference sequence). CDR3 residues: CASSFNRGAGETQYF. The DNA of the CDR3 is TGTGCCAGCAGTTTCAACAGGGGAGCAGGCGAGACCCAGTACTTC.